The present entry profiles one TCR beta chain with its context. The entry originates in a study of chemoradiotherapy in HPV16-positive cancers. TCRdb keeps only in-frame clones here, not all; method: immunoSEQ multiplex PCR. Found here are around 30,000 clones, approximately 90% of them singletons; the top ten hold roughly 21%. This specimen was blood, taken from a patient who underwent chemoradiotherapy. This sequence originates from a human donor with HPV-associated anogenital cancer.

The CDR3 DNA sequence: TGTGCCAGCAGCCTCGGACAGGGACCTAATGAAAAACTGTTTTTT. Its protein product is CASSLGQGPNEKLFF. The V call is TRBV7-9, the J call TRBJ1-4; 8 bases are a match to TRBD1. Trimming at V came to 5 bases and at J to 3 bases, leaving 5 bases not matched to a gene. Germline V gene lookup returns CDR1 SEHNR and CDR2 FQNEAQ (reference sequence). This CDR3 spans 15 amino acids.